This T cell receptor (beta chain) originates from a study of glioma-infiltrating T cells. V was clipped by 4 bases and J by 3 bases, with 19 bases between them. Germline V gene data show CDR1 as MGHRA and CDR2 as YSYEKL. The CDR3 is 16 residues long. Amplification of TCR alpha and beta CDR3 regions from RNA used iRepertoire nested multiplex PCR. TCRdb ran MiXCR on the multiplex PCR reads and lists one entry per CDR3 protein. The table lists fewer than 250,000 distinct CDR3 sequences, 32% of them singletons. This sequence joins TRBV4-1 and TRBJ2-7; tentative D call: TRBD2 (5 bases). The source of this sequence is a human donor with low-grade glioma or glioblastoma, undergoing nonglioma brain surgery, or in good health (not recorded which). Sequencing was performed on glioma tissue, nonneoplastic brain tissue, or PBMCs (not recorded which). The chain's CDR3 is CASSRGSGGQYYEQYF. The CDR3 region has the DNA TGCGCCAGCAGCCGCGGGTCGGGCGGGCAATACTACGAGCAGTACTTC.